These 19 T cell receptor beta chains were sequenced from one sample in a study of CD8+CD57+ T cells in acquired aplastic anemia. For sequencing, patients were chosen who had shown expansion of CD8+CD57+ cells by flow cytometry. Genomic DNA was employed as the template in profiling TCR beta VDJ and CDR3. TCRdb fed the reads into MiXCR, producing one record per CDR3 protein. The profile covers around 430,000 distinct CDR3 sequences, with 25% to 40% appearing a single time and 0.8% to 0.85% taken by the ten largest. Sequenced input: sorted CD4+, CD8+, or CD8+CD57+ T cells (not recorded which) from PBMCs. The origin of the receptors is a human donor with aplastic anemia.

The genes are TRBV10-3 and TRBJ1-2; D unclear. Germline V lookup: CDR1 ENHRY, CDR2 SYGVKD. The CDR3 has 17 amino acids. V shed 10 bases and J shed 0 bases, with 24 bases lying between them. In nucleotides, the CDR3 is TGTGCCAGCACCTATCTTGACGGGGAATCAGCTAACTATGGCTACACCTTC. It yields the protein CASTYLDGESANYGYTF.

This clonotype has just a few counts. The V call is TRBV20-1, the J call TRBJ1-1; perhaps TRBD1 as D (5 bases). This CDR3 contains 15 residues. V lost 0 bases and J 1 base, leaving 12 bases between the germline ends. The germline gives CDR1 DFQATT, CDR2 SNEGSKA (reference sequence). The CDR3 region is CSARDWDGPNTEAFF. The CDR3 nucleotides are TGCAGTGCTAGAGATTGGGACGGACCGAACACTGAAGCTTTCTTT.

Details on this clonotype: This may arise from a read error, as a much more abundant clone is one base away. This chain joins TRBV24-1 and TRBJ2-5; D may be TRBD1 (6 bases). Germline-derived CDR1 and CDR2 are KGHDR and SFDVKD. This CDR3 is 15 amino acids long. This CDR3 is CATSDPRTVLETQCF. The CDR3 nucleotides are TGTGCCACCAGTGACCCCCGGACAGTGTTGGAGACCCAGTGCTTC.

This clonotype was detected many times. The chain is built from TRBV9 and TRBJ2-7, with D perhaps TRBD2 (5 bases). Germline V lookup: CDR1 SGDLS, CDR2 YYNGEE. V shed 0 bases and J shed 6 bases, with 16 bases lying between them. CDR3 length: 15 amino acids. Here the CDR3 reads CASSVVPSQFGEQYF. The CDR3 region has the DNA TGTGCCAGCAGCGTAGTTCCTAGCCAGTTTGGCGAGCAGTACTTC.

CDR3 protein: CASSTRGGETQYF. The CDR3, as DNA: TGTGCCAGCAGCACCCGGGGGGGAGAGACCCAGTACTTC. This rearrangement joins TRBV7-9 to TRBJ2-5; 8 positions match TRBD2. Germline-derived CDR1 and CDR2 are SEHNR and FQNEAQ (reference sequence). The junction had 3 bases not matched to a gene; V was cut back by 5 bases and J by 4 bases. The CDR3 totals 13 residues.

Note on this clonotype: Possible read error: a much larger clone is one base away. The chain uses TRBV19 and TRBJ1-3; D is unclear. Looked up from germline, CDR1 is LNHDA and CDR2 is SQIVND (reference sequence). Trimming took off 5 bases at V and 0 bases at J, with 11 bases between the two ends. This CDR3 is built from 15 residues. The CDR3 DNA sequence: TGTGCCAGTAGTCCGTGGGCTCACTCTGGAAACACCATATATTTT. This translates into CASSPWAHSGNTIYF.

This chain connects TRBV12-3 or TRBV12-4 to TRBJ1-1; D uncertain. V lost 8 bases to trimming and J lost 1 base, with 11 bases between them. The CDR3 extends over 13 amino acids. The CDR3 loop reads CASGGGENTEAFF. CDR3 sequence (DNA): TGTGCCAGCGGTGGCGGGGAGAACACTGAAGCTTTCTTT.

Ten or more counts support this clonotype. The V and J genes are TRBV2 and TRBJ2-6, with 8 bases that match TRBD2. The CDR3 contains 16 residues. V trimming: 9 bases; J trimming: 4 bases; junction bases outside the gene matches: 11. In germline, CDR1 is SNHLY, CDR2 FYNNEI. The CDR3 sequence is CASKRQAGAGANVLTF. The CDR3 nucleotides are TGTGCCAGTAAGAGGCAAGCGGGGGCCGGGGCCAACGTCCTGACTTTC.

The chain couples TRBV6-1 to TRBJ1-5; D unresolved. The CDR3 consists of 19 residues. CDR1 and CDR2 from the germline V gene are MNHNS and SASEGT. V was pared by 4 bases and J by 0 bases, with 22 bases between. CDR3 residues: CASSGTAATRLFSNQPQHF. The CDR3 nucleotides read TGTGCCAGCAGTGGGACGGCCGCCACCCGTCTATTTAGCAATCAGCCCCAGCATTTT.

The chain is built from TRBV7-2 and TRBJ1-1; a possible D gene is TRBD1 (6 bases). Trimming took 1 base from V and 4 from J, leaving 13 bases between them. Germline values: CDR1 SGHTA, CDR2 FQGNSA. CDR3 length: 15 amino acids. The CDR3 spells CASSLGGQGSTEAFF. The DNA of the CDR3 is TGTGCCAGCAGCTTAGGGGGCCAGGGGAGCACTGAAGCTTTCTTT. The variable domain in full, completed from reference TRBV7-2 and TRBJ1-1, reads GAGVSQSPSNKVTEKGKDVELRCDPISGHTALYWYRQSLGQGLEFLIYFQGNSAPDKSGLPSDRFSAERTGGSVSTLTIQRTQQEDSAVYLCASSLGGQGSTEAFFGQGTRLTVV.

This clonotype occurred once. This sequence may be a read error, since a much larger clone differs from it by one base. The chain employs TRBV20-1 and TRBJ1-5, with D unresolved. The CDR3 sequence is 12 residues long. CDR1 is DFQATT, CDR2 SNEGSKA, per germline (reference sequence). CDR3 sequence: CSASQMNQLQHF. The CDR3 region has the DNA TGCAGTGCCTCCCAGATGAATCAGCTCCAGCATTTT.

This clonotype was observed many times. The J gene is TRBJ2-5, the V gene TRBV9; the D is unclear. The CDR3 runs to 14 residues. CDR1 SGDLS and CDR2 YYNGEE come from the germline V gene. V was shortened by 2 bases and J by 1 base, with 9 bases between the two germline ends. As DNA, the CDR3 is TGTGCCAGCAGCGTCGGCGGTATCCAAGAGACCCAGTACTTC. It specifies CASSVGGIQETQYF.

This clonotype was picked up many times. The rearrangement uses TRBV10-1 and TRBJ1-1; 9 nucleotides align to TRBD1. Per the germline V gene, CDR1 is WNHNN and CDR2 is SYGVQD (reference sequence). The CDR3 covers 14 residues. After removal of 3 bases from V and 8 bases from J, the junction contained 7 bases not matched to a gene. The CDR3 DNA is TGCGCCAGCAGTGATCGGGACAGGGACGTCGAAGCTTTCTTT. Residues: CASSDRDRDVEAFF.

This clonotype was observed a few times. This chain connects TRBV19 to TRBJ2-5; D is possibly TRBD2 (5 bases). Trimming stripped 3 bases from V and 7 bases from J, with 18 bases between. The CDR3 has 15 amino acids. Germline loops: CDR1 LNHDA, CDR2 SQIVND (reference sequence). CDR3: CASSIAVEGSGTQYF. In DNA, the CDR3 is TGTGCCAGTAGTATTGCAGTTGAGGGAAGCGGGACCCAGTACTTC.

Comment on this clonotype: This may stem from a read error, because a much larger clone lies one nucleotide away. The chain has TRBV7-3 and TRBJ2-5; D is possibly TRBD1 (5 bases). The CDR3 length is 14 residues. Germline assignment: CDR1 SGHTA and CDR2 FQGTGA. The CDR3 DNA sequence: TGTGCCAGCAGCTTAGAACCCGGACAAGAGACCCAGCACTTC. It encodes CASSLEPGQETQHF.

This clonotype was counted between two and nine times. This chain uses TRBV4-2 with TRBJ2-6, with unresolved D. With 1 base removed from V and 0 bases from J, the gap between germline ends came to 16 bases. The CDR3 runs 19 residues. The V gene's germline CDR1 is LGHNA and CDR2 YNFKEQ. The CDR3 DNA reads TGTGCCAGCAGCCAAGGCGCCGGTCGGGCACTCTCTGGGGCCAACGTCCTGACTTTC. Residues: CASSQGAGRALSGANVLTF.

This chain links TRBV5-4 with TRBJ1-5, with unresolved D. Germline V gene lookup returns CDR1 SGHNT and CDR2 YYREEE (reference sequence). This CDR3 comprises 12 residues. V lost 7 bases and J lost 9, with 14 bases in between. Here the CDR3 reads CASGREGGPQHF. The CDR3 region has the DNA TGTGCCAGCGGCCGGGAGGGTGGGCCCCAGCATTTT. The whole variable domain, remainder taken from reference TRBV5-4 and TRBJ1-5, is ETGVTQSPTHLIKTRGQQVTLRCSSQSGHNTVSWYQQALGQGPQFIFQYYREEENGRGNFPPRFSGLQFPNYSSELNVNALELDDSALYLCASGREGGPQHFGDGTRLSIL.

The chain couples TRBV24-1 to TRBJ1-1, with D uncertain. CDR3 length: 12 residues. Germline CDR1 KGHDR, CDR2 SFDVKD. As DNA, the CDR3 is TGTGACCTAAAGGGCGTACGATCGGAAGCTTTCTTT. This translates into CDLKGVRSEAFF.

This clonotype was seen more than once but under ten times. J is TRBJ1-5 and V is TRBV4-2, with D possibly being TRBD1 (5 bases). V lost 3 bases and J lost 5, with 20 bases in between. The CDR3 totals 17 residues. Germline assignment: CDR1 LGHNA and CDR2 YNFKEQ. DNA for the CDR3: TGTGCCAGCAGCCAGAGGGGCCAGACAATTAGGGATCAGCCCCAGCATTTT. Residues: CASSQRGQTIRDQPQHF.